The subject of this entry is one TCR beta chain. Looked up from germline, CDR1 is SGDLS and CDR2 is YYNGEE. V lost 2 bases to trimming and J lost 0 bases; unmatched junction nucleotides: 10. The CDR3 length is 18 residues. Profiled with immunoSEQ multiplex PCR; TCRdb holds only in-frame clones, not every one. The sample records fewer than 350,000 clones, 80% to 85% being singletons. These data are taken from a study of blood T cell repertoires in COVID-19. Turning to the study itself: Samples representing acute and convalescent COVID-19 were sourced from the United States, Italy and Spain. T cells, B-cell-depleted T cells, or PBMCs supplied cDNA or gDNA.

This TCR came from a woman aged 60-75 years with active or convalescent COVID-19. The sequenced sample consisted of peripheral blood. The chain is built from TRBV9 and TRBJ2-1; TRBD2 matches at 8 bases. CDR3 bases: TGTGCCAGCAGCGTGAGCCGTGGGAGCGGGGGCTCCTACAATGAGCAGTTCTTC. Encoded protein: CASSVSRGSGGSYNEQFF.